Presented here are 5 T cell receptor beta chains from one specimen sequenced in a study of identical twins. Via MiXCR, TCRdb re-called the 5' RACE reads, giving one row per CDR3 protein. Counted here are roughly 710,000 distinct CDR3 sequences, 5.5% to 6.5% occurring once; the ten biggest clones make up around 1.9%. The sequencing sample was made of naive T cells sorted from blood. The receptors shown here come from a man in his late teens or twenties in good health.

This clonotype was detected many times. The chain employs TRBV7-2 and TRBJ2-7; D is uncertain. The CDR3 covers 12 residues. CDR1 is SGHTA and CDR2 is FQGNSA in the germline V gene. The V end lost 2 bases, the J end lost 5 bases, and 7 bases lay between the germline ends. The CDR3 nucleotides are TGTGCCAGCAGCTTAAGTAACGACGAGCAGTACTTC. Encoded protein: CASSLSNDEQYF.

This clonotype was counted ten times or more. The chain links TRBV7-2 to TRBJ2-1, with 10 positions matching TRBD2. After removal of 6 bases from V and 2 bases from J, the junction contained 4 bases not matched to a gene. The CDR3 loop spans 15 amino acids. The germline V gene has CDR1 SGHTA and CDR2 FQGNSA. The CDR3 region is CASRKTSGTYNEQFF. DNA for the CDR3: TGTGCCAGCAGAAAAACTAGCGGGACCTACAATGAGCAGTTCTTC.

This clonotype showed up many times. The J gene is TRBJ2-7, the V gene TRBV15; TRBD1 or TRBD2 may be the D gene (5 bases each). There are 11 residues in the CDR3. V gave up 8 bases and J gave up 3 bases, with 8 bases separating them. CDR1 is LNHNV and CDR2 is YYDKDF in the germline V gene (reference sequence). CDR3 protein: CATAGSYEQYF. CDR3 nucleotide sequence: TGTGCCACCGCAGGGAGCTACGAGCAGTACTTC. Based on the CDR3 plus reference TRBV15 and TRBJ2-7, the full variable domain is DAMVIQNPRYQVTQFGKPVTLSCSQTLNHNVMYWYQQKSSQAPKLLFHYYDKDFNNEADTPDNFQSRRPNTSFCFLDIRSPGLGDTAMYLCATAGSYEQYFGPGTRLTVT.

The chain has TRBV12-3 or TRBV12-4 and TRBJ1-2; unclear D gene. V lost 5 bases and J lost 2, with 12 bases in between. The length of the CDR3 is 14 residues. As DNA, the CDR3 is TGTGCCAGCAGTCACCTGGGCGGGAACTATGGCTACACCTTC. Translating it yields CASSHLGGNYGYTF.

In its sample, this clonotype was seen a few times. The chain is built from TRBV28 and TRBJ2-5, with 8 positions matching TRBD1. V was pared by 7 bases and J by 3 bases, with 10 bases of the junction left unmatched. The germline CDR1 and CDR2 sequences are MDHEN and SYDVKM. This CDR3 is 15 amino acids long. This chain's CDR3 is CASTPLETGEETQYF. The CDR3 region has the DNA TGTGCCAGCACCCCCCTCGAGACAGGGGAAGAGACCCAGTACTTC.